This TCR beta chain was captured in a study of cytomegalovirus exposure and HLA in healthy donors. J gave up 2 bases and V 7 bases, and 9 bases lay outside the gene matches. The CDR3 contains 16 residues. The germline V gene has CDR1 SGHDT and CDR2 YYEEEE. The study ran its PCR with 60 Vbeta and 13 Jbeta primers. Measured with immunoSEQ multiplex PCR; TCRdb has only the in-frame clones, and not every one. Of some 170,000 clones in the sample, approximately 70% were seen once. The chain is built from TRBV5-6 and TRBJ1-5; 10 nucleotides agree with TRBD1. The receptor comes from a human donor in good health. The sample comprised PBMCs. CDR3 residues: CASGRDRGLGNQPQHF. The CDR3 DNA sequence: TGTGCCAGCGGCCGGGACAGGGGACTTGGCAATCAGCCCCAGCATTTT.